This paragraph reports one TCR beta chain. From germline, CDR1 is SGHAT and CDR2 FQNNGV. V shed 2 bases and J shed 3 bases, with 12 bases lying between them. CDR3 length equals 15 residues. The data belong to a study of blood T cell repertoires in COVID-19. Study summary: Collection of acute and convalescent COVID-19 samples took place in the United States, Italy and Spain. Sources were T cells, B-cell-depleted T cells, or PBMCs; the material itself was cDNA or gDNA.

Per the study methods: Amplified reference gene primers provided the basis for estimating nucleated cell counts. Generated by immunoSEQ multiplex PCR, the TCRdb table keeps only in-frame clones and is missing some. V and J calls and clone size follow that table, whereas D and trimming were derived from the DNA. The table shows some 250,000 clones, with 88% occurring only once. This TCR derives from a human donor in a cohort sampled during active COVID-19. The J gene is TRBJ2-3, the V gene TRBV11-2; D possibly corresponds to TRBD2 (5 bases). Source material: peripheral blood. Here the CDR3 reads CASSLRESWTDTQYF. DNA of the CDR3: TGTGCCAGCAGCTTAAGGGAGAGTTGGACAGATACGCAGTATTTT.